This entry lists 26 T cell receptor beta chains sequenced from one sample in a study of OX40 agonist ivuxolimab in advanced cancers. The data were produced by immunoSEQ multiplex PCR, yet TCRdb's version contains in-frame clones alone and is incomplete. Altogether some 98,000 clones are present, around nine tenths being singletons, with the ten largest covering 0.3% to 0.35%. The sequenced sample was CD4+ or CD8+ T cells sorted from blood, obtained in a trial of the OX40 agonist ivuxolimab. The receptors originated from an adult with an advanced solid tumor such as melanoma, head and neck, liver or kidney cancer.

CDR3 region: CATRSGLVDTIYF. CDR3 nucleotide sequence: TGTGCCACCAGGTCAGGGTTGGTGGACACCATATATTTT. The V gene is TRBV6-1, the J gene TRBJ1-3; the D gene is possibly TRBD1 (5 bases). Trimming pared 10 bases from V and 8 bases from J, leaving 18 bases between. There are 13 residues in the CDR3. Germline V gene lookup returns CDR1 MNHNS and CDR2 SASEGT.

The genes are TRBV7-8 and TRBJ2-1, with 9 bases lining up with TRBD1. The CDR3 spans 15 residues. Trimming cost V 3 bases and J 6 bases; bases outside gene matches: 6. CDR1 and CDR2 (germline): SGHVS, FQNEAQ. The CDR3: CASSFAGTGSNEQFF. The CDR3 DNA follows: TGTGCCAGCAGCTTTGCCGGGACAGGGAGCAATGAGCAGTTCTTC.

In this sample, this clone turned up once. This chain connects TRBV5-4 to TRBJ2-2; weak D call: TRBD1 (6 bases). Germline V lookup: CDR1 SGHNT, CDR2 YYREEE (reference sequence). Trimming took 7 bases from V and 0 from J, leaving 10 bases between them. CDR3 size: 14 residues. CDR3 sequence reads: CASHRDANTGELFF. CDR3 in DNA: TGTGCCAGCCACAGGGACGCGAACACCGGGGAGCTGTTTTTT.

This chain uses TRBV29-1 with TRBJ1-2; 10 bases agree with TRBD1. Per the germline V gene, CDR1 is SQVTM and CDR2 is ANQGSEA. The CDR3 totals 13 residues. The V gene end was trimmed by 5 bases and the J gene end by 7 bases; junction bases not matched to a gene: 7. The CDR3 here is CSVTGQGGAGYTF. CDR3 DNA: TGCAGCGTTACTGGACAGGGGGGGGCTGGCTACACCTTC. The whole variable domain, filled in from reference TRBV29-1 and TRBJ1-2, reads SAVISQKPSRDICQRGTSLTIQCQVDSQVTMMFWYRQQPGQSLTLIATANQGSEATYESGFVIDKFPISRPNLTFSTLTVSNMSPEDSSIYLCSVTGQGGAGYTFGSGTRLTVV.

This clone occurred once. The chain is built from TRBV7-9 and TRBJ1-1, with 7 bases that match TRBD1. The CDR3 is 15 residues long. Germline CDR1 SEHNR, CDR2 FQNEAQ (reference sequence). Trimming removed 5 bases from V and 2 bases from J; junction bases left unmatched: 8. Written as DNA, the CDR3 is TGTGCCAGCAGCAAATTACAGGGGAAAAACACTGAAGCTTTCTTT. It yields the protein CASSKLQGKNTEAFF. The whole variable domain, remainder taken from reference TRBV7-9 and TRBJ1-1, is DTGVSQNPRHKITKRGQNVTFRCDPISEHNRLYWYRQTLGQGPEFLTYFQNEAQLEKSRLLSDRFSAERPKGSFSTLEIQRTEQGDSAMYLCASSKLQGKNTEAFFGQGTRLTVV.

There are a few counts of this clone. This chain links TRBV9 with TRBJ1-2; no reliable D call. The germline V gene encodes CDR1 SGDLS and CDR2 YYNGEE. V lost 0 bases and J 7 bases, leaving 13 bases between the germline ends. This CDR3 is built from 14 residues. CDR3 amino acids: CASSVVVGIGGYTF. The CDR3 nucleotides are TGTGCCAGCAGCGTAGTAGTAGGCATTGGTGGCTACACCTTC.

In DNA, the CDR3 is TGTGCCAGCAGCTTAGGAGCCCTGAACACTGAAGCTTTCTTT. It codes for CASSLGALNTEAFF. The chain is built from TRBV7-8 and TRBJ1-1; D not resolved. Trimming took 1 base from V and 0 from J, leaving 6 bases between them. The CDR3 consists of 14 residues. CDR1 and CDR2 (germline): SGHVS, FQNEAQ.

The V gene is TRBV30, the J gene TRBJ2-5; D remains ambiguous. The CDR3 has 10 residues. The V gene lost 6 bases and the J gene lost 9 bases, with 11 bases spanning the gap. The germline V gene encodes CDR1 GTSNPN and CDR2 SVGIG (reference sequence). As DNA, the CDR3 is TGTGCCTGTCACCATGAGTCCCAGTACTTC. Protein: CACHHESQYF.

V gene TRBV5-1 combines with J gene TRBJ1-1, with D unresolved. Trimming removed 0 bases from V and 1 base from J, with 16 bases in between. Germline V lookup: CDR1 SGHRS, CDR2 YFSETQ. CDR3 size: 17 residues. This chain's CDR3 is CASSLGWVAQQNTEAFF. Written as DNA, the CDR3 is TGCGCCAGCAGCTTGGGGTGGGTTGCTCAGCAGAACACTGAAGCTTTCTTT.

J is TRBJ2-1 and V is TRBV6-5; 7 positions match TRBD2. The trim removed 5 bases at V and 7 bases at J, leaving 8 bases unmatched. Looked up from germline, CDR1 is MNHEY and CDR2 is SVGAGI. The CDR3 is 14 residues long. This CDR3 reads CASSRRGAGNEQFF. The DNA of the CDR3 is TGTGCCAGCAGTCGACGGGGAGCGGGGAATGAGCAGTTCTTC.

The rearrangement links TRBV19 to TRBJ1-2; D is perhaps TRBD1 (5 bases). V lost 3 bases, J lost 7 bases, and 12 bases lay in between. The length of the CDR3 is 13 residues. Germline CDR1 reads LNHDA; CDR2 reads SQIVND (reference sequence). CDR3 sequence reads: CASSMGVATGYTF. The CDR3, as DNA: TGTGCCAGTAGTATGGGGGTAGCTACTGGCTACACCTTC. Full variable domain (rest looked up from reference TRBV19 and TRBJ1-2): DGGITQSPKYLFRKEGQNVTLSCEQNLNHDAMYWYRQDPGQGLRLIYYSQIVNDFQKGDIAEGYSVSREKKESFPLTVTSAQKNPTAFYLCASSMGVATGYTFGSGTRLTVV.

The chain is built from TRBV19 and TRBJ1-3; D possibly corresponds to TRBD1 (5 bases). CDR1 LNHDA and CDR2 SQIVND come from the germline V gene (reference sequence). The length of the CDR3 is 14 residues. Trimming pared 3 bases from V and 2 bases from J, leaving 8 bases between. The DNA for the CDR3 is TGTGCCAGTAGTATGCAGACAGCTGGAAACACCATATATTTT. This translates into CASSMQTAGNTIYF.

The rearrangement links TRBV6-6 to TRBJ1-3; D possibly corresponds to TRBD1 (6 bases). Between the trimmed V and J ends, which lost 7 bases and 1 base, there was a span of 11 bases. Germline CDR1 is MNHNY and CDR2 is SVGAGI (reference sequence). This CDR3 is 14 amino acids long. CDR3 residues: CASTPTGSGNTIYF. The CDR3 DNA sequence: TGTGCCAGCACCCCCACAGGGTCTGGAAACACCATATATTTT.

The gene calls are TRBV10-2 and TRBJ2-3; D is unclear. The CDR3 spans 11 residues. Trimming stripped 7 bases from V and 6 bases from J, with 8 bases between. Per the germline V gene, CDR1 is WSHSY and CDR2 is SAAADI. The CDR3 sequence: CASNAVDTQYF. The CDR3, as DNA: TGCGCCAGCAACGCGGTGGATACGCAGTATTTT.

The rearrangement uses TRBV7-3 and TRBJ2-4; D might be TRBD1 or TRBD2, each matching 5 bases. The CDR3 has 13 amino acids. Per the germline V gene, CDR1 is SGHTA and CDR2 is FQGTGA. V lost 2 bases and J 6 bases, leaving 8 bases between the germline ends. CDR3 bases: TGTGCCAGCAGCTTAGATGGGGGAAACATTCAGTACTTC. It codes for CASSLDGGNIQYF.

This chain links TRBV18 with TRBJ1-5; TRBD1 agrees at 7 bases. The CDR3 contains 15 residues. The V gene's germline CDR1 is KGHSH and CDR2 LQKENI. V dropped 5 bases and J dropped 2; count of bases not matched to a gene: 6. CDR3 sequence reads: CASSATTGGNQPQHF. The DNA of the CDR3 is TGTGCCAGCTCAGCCACCACAGGGGGCAATCAGCCCCAGCATTTT.

The chain carries TRBV5-1 and TRBJ1-4; no clear D gene. This CDR3 is 16 amino acids long. Trimming left V 0 bases short and J 3 bases short, with 12 bases between. CDR1 is SGHRS and CDR2 is YFSETQ in the germline V gene. CDR3 nucleotides: TGCGCCAGCAGCTTGGCTGGCCAGGCGGCTAATGAAAAACTGTTTTTT. Its translation: CASSLAGQAANEKLFF.

The chain links TRBV30 to TRBJ2-1; D might be TRBD2 (5 bases). In germline, CDR1 is GTSNPN, CDR2 SVGIG (reference sequence). V lost 3 bases and J lost 7, with 19 bases in between. The CDR3 has 15 residues. The CDR3 region has the DNA TGTGCCTGGAGCGCCAAGGGCCCCCGGAGGAATGAGCAGTTCTTC. Its translation: CAWSAKGPRRNEQFF.

This clone was counted between two and nine times. The sample holds other DNA sequences that translate to the same CDR3. This chain links TRBV7-9 with TRBJ2-2; D is uncertain. Deletions cut 0 bases from V and 5 bases from J, with 4 bases between. CDR3 length: 13 residues. The germline CDR1 and CDR2 sequences are SEHNR and FQNEAQ (reference sequence). For the CDR3, the DNA is TGTGCCAGCAGCTTAGCGGGAACCGGGGAGCTGTTTTTT. Translation: CASSLAGTGELFF.

The chain couples TRBV11-3 to TRBJ2-1; 14 nucleotides agree with TRBD2. The CDR3 totals 16 residues. Germline assignment: CDR1 SGHNT and CDR2 YENEEA. V shed 5 bases, J shed 6 bases, and the junction held 6 bases outside the gene matches. The CDR3 reads CASSQTSGGAANEQFF. CDR3 in DNA: TGTGCCAGCAGCCAGACTAGCGGGGGGGCGGCCAATGAGCAGTTCTTC.

The chain recombines TRBV19 with TRBJ1-1, with no clear D. The V end was cut by 0 bases, the J end by 3 bases, with 11 bases between. The CDR3 consists of 15 residues. CDR1 is LNHDA and CDR2 is SQIVND in the germline V gene (reference sequence). The DNA for the CDR3 is TGTGCCAGTAGTATAGAAAGGGCTAGGGACACTGAAGCTTTCTTT. Its translation is CASSIERARDTEAFF.

The chain couples TRBV6-1 to TRBJ2-7; 7 nucleotides agree with TRBD1. CDR1 is MNHNS and CDR2 is SASEGT in the germline V gene. With V trimmed by 4 bases and J by 3 bases, 6 bases remained unmatched. The CDR3 runs 14 residues. The CDR3 protein is CASSGQGSYYEQYF. In nucleotides, the CDR3 is TGTGCCAGCAGTGGACAGGGTTCTTACTACGAGCAGTACTTC.

The chain combines TRBV28 with TRBJ1-2; no clear D gene. The CDR3 totals 15 residues. Between the trimmed V and J ends, which lost 2 bases and 6 bases, there was a span of 16 bases. The V gene's germline CDR1 is MDHEN and CDR2 SYDVKM. The CDR3 nucleotides are TGTGCCAGCAGTTTAAATCTGAATAGAGGTAATGGCTACACCTTC. It specifies CASSLNLNRGNGYTF.

The table lists this clone with a count of one. The chain joins TRBV2 to TRBJ2-2; D is tentatively TRBD1 or TRBD2 (5 bases each). V was clipped by 7 bases and J by 0 bases, with 12 bases between them. Germline CDR1 is SNHLY and CDR2 is FYNNEI. This CDR3 region has 15 residues. In DNA, the CDR3 is TGTGCCAGCATTTTCGGGACGGCGAACACCGGGGAGCTGTTTTTT. Amino acid sequence: CASIFGTANTGELFF.

V is TRBV21-1 and J is TRBJ1-2; TRBD1, the table's D call, was not compared with the DNA. TRBV21-1 is a pseudogene. CDR3 size: 15 residues. The CDR3 spells CASSITSGTGGGYTF. The CDR3 region has the DNA TGTGCCAGCAGCATAACCTCCGGGACAGGGGGTGGCTACACCTTC.

V and J are TRBV12-1 and TRBJ2-1; the D call TRBD1 from the table was never checked on the DNA. TRBV12-1 is a documented pseudogene. This CDR3 is built from 14 residues. The CDR3 reads CASSFEQGYNEQFF. The CDR3 region has the DNA TGTGCCAGCAGCTTTGAACAGGGCTACAATGAGCAGTTCTTC.